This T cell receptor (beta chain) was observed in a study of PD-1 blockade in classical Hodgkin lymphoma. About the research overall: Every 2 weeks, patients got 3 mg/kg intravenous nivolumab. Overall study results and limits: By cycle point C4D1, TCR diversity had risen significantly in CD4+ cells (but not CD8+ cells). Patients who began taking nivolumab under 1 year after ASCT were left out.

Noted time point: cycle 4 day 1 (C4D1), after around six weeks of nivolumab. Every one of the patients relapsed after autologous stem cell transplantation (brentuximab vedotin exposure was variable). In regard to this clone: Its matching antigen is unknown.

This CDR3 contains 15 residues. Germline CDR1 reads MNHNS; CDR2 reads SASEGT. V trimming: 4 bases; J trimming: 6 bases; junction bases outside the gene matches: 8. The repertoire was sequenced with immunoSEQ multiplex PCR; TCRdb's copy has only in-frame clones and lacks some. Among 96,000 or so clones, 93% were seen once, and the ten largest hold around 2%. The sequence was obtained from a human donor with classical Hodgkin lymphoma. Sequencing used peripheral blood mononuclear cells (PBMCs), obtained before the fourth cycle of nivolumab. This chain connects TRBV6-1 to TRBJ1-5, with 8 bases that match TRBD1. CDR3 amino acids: CASSASPTGGQPQHF. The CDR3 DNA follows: TGTGCCAGCAGTGCCTCCCCCACAGGGGGTCAGCCCCAGCATTTT.